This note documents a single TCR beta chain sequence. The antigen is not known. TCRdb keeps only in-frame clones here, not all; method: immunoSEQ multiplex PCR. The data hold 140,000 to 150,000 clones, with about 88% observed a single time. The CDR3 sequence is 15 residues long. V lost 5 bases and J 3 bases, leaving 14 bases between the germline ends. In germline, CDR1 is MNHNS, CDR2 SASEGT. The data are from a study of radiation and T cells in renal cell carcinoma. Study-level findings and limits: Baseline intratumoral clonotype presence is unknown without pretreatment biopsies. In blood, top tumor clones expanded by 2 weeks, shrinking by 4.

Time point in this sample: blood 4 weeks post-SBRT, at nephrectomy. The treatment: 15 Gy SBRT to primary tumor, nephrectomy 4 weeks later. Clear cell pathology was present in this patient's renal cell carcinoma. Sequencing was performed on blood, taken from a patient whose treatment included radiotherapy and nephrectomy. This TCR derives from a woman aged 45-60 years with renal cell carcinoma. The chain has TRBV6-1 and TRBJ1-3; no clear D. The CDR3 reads CASSPTPASGNTIYF. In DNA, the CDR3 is TGTGCCAGCAGTCCTACACCGGCAAGTGGAAACACCATATATTTT.